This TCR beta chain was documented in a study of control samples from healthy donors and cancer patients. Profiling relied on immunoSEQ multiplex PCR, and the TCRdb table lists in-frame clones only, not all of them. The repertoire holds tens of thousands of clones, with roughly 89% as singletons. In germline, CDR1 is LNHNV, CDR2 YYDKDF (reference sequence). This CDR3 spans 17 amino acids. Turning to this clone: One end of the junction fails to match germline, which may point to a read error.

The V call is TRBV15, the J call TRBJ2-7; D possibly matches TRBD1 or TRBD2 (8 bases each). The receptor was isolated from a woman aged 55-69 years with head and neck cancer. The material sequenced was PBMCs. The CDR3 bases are TGTACCACCAGCAGGAGCGGGGGACAGGCGAGCTCCTACGAGCAGTACTTC. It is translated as CTTSRSGGQASSYEQYF.